One sample yielded the 8 T cell receptor beta chains listed below, sequenced in a study of chemoradiotherapy in HPV16-positive cancers. Sequencing used immunoSEQ multiplex PCR; TCRdb keeps in-frame clones, though not all of them. The sample has roughly 6,900 clones; around four fifths are singletons. The specimen was collected from a patient who underwent chemoradiotherapy. All receptors derive from a human donor with HPV-associated anogenital cancer.

By frequency in the sample, this clone is large. The genes are TRBV27 and TRBJ2-7; D call uncertain. The germline V and J ends were trimmed by 6 bases and 7 bases, with 16 bases remaining between them. The CDR3 sequence is 13 residues long. Germline V gives CDR1 MNHEY, CDR2 SMNVEV (reference sequence). The CDR3 coding sequence is TGTGCCAGCAGCCCTACTGCTGCCGGGGAGCAGTACTTC. Its translation is CASSPTAAGEQYF.

This clone counts as large. V and J are TRBV7-9 and TRBJ2-7; D gene uncertain. The germline V gene has CDR1 SEHNR and CDR2 FQNEAQ (reference sequence). The CDR3 runs 12 residues. V shed 4 bases and J shed 3 bases, with 7 bases lying between them. The CDR3 DNA sequence: TGTGCCAGCAGCTCGACGGGCTACGAGCAGTACTTC. Residues: CASSSTGYEQYF.

V usage is TRBV30 and J usage is TRBJ1-2; D is ambiguous. The CDR3 runs 13 residues. V dropped 0 bases and J dropped 3 bases, with 8 bases sitting between them. Germline-derived CDR1 and CDR2 are GTSNPN and SVGIG (reference sequence). The CDR3 region is CAWSVQMDYGYTF. In DNA, the CDR3 is TGTGCCTGGAGTGTACAGATGGACTATGGCTACACCTTC.

Only a few counts were recorded for this clone. CDR3 sequence reads: CASSPSGDFYEQYF. For the CDR3, the DNA is TGTGCCAGCAGCCCGAGCGGGGACTTCTACGAGCAGTACTTC. The J gene is TRBJ2-7, the V gene TRBV9; 7 bases are shared with TRBD2. The CDR3 loop spans 14 amino acids. CDR1 SGDLS and CDR2 YYNGEE come from the germline V gene. The V segment lost 4 bases and the J segment 3 bases; nucleotides outside the gene matches: 7. Filled out from reference TRBV9 and TRBJ2-7, the complete variable domain reads DSGVTQTPKHLITATGQRVTLRCSPRSGDLSVYWYQQSLDQGLQFLIQYYNGEERAKGNILERFSAQQFPDLHSELNLSSLELGDSALYFCASSPSGDFYEQYFGPGTRLTVT.

This clone was found once. The chain carries TRBV28 and TRBJ2-3, with 8 bases lining up with TRBD2. Unmatched junction bases numbered 7, after V lost 7 bases and J lost 1 base. CDR1 is MDHEN and CDR2 is SYDVKM in the germline V gene. The CDR3 spans 15 residues. The CDR3 DNA reads as TGTGCCAGCATTTATAGCGGGGATGGCACAGATACGCAGTATTTT. This codes for CASIYSGDGTDTQYF.

The chain has TRBV27 and TRBJ2-7, with D possibly TRBD2 on 5 matching bases. V was pared by 5 bases and J by 10 bases, with 21 bases between. Germline CDR1 is MNHEY and CDR2 is SMNVEV (reference sequence). The CDR3 length is 14 residues. Here the CDR3 reads CASSTLGLLERQYF. The CDR3 DNA sequence: TGTGCCAGCAGTACCCTTGGACTGCTGGAGCGCCAGTACTTC.

The chain links TRBV7-6 to TRBJ1-1; D gene unclear. CDR3 length equals 14 residues. Trimming shortened V by 5 bases and J by 0 bases, and 10 bases separated the two germline ends. Germline V gives CDR1 SGHVS, CDR2 FNYEAQ. CDR3 protein: CASSPGSLNTEAFF. CDR3 nucleotide sequence: TGTGCCAGCAGCCCGGGGAGCCTGAACACTGAAGCTTTCTTT.

CDR3 DNA sequence: TGTGCCAGCAGCTTAATTCTGGCAGGGACCACCGGGGAGCTGTTTTTT. Protein: CASSLILAGTTGELFF. V is TRBV7-3 and J is TRBJ2-2, with D perhaps being TRBD1 or TRBD2 (5 bases each). This CDR3 has 16 residues. Germline CDR1 is SGHTA and CDR2 is FQGTGA. Trimming cost V 1 base and J 4 bases, with 13 bases left between them. Full variable domain (remainder filled in from reference TRBV7-3 and TRBJ2-2): GAGVSQTPSNKVTEKGKYVELRCDPISGHTALYWYRQSLGQGPEFLIYFQGTGAADDSGLPNDRFFAVRPEGSVSTLKIQRTERGDSAVYLCASSLILAGTTGELFFGEGSRLTVL.